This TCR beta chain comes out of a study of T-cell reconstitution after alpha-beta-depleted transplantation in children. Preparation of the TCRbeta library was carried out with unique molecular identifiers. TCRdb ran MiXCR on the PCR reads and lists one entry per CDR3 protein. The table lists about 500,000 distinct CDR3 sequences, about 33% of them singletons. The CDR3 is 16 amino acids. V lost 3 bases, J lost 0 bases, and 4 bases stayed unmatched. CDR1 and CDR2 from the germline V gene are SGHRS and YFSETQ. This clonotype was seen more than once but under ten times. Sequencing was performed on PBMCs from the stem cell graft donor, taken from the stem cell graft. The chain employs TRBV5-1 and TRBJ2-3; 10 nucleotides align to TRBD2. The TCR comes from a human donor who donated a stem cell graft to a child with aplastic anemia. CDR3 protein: CASSSLAGLSTDTQYF. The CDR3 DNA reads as TGCGCCAGCAGCTCACTAGCGGGACTTAGCACAGATACGCAGTATTTT.